These 24 T cell receptor beta chains came from one sample sequenced in a study of OX40 agonist ivuxolimab in advanced cancers. Here immunoSEQ multiplex PCR was the method, and the copy in TCRdb shows in-frame clones only, minus some. The sample carries over 50,000 clones, approximately 84% recorded once. Sequences were derived from CD4+ or CD8+ T cells sorted from blood, sampled in a trial of the OX40 agonist ivuxolimab. These receptors were taken from an adult with an advanced solid tumor such as melanoma, head and neck, liver or kidney cancer.

The chain recombines TRBV5-6 with TRBJ1-1; D unclear. The length of the CDR3 is 17 residues. V was shortened by 6 bases and J by 4 bases, with 25 bases between the two germline ends. Germline CDR1 is SGHDT and CDR2 is YYEEEE. The CDR3 loop reads CASTIYRYLDVRTEAFF. In nucleotides, the CDR3 is TGTGCCAGCACCATCTACCGTTACCTTGACGTCCGCACTGAAGCTTTCTTT.

The chain uses TRBV11-2 and TRBJ1-2; 8 nucleotides agree with TRBD1. With V trimmed by 4 bases and J by 6 bases, 19 bases remained unmatched. Germline CDR1 is SGHAT and CDR2 is FQNNGV. The CDR3 spans 18 residues. CDR3 region: CASSSWDRRMSASNGYTF. The DNA for the CDR3 is TGTGCCAGCAGCTCATGGGACAGGAGGATGTCGGCTAGTAATGGCTACACCTTC. Based on the CDR3 plus reference TRBV11-2 and TRBJ1-2, the full variable domain is EAGVAQSPRYKIIEKRQSVAFWCNPISGHATLYWYQQILGQGPKLLIQFQNNGVVDDSQLPKDRFSAERLKGVDSTLKIQPAKLEDSAVYLCASSSWDRRMSASNGYTFGSGTRLTVV.

This chain joins TRBV5-1 and TRBJ2-2, with no clear D. The V end lost 3 bases, the J end lost 4 bases, and 7 bases lay between the germline ends. From germline, CDR1 is SGHRS and CDR2 YFSETQ. The CDR3 sequence is 13 residues long. DNA for the CDR3: TGCGCCAGCAGCTCGGCACTCACCGGGGAGCTGTTTTTT. Its protein is CASSSALTGELFF.

The chain links TRBV11-3 to TRBJ2-7; 8 bases match TRBD2. Losses at the gene ends were 2 bases for V and 3 bases for J; bases not matched to a gene: 12. The CDR3 spans 17 residues. Germline V lookup: CDR1 SGHNT, CDR2 YENEEA. The CDR3 DNA follows: TGTGCCAGCAGCTTATTACGCGGGAGGCCCCAGGACTACGAGCAGTACTTC. The encoded protein is CASSLLRGRPQDYEQYF.

This sequence joins TRBV28 and TRBJ1-5, with 8 bases identical to TRBD1. V lost 6 bases and J lost 4; bases outside the gene matches: 11. CDR1 MDHEN and CDR2 SYDVKM come from the germline V gene. The CDR3 loop spans 16 amino acids. The DNA of the CDR3 is TGTGCCAGCAGCTTCATGGACAGGGCGAAAAATCAGCCCCAGCATTTT. It specifies CASSFMDRAKNQPQHF.

This clone has just a few counts. The chain couples TRBV27 to TRBJ2-1, with 7 bases matching TRBD2. CDR3 size: 16 residues. Trimming removed 1 base from V and 6 bases from J; junction bases left unmatched: 9. Germline CDR1 MNHEY, CDR2 SMNVEV (reference sequence). The CDR3 protein is CASSLYDSGGANEQFF. The CDR3 DNA reads TGTGCCAGCAGTTTATATGATTCGGGAGGAGCCAATGAGCAGTTCTTC.

The rearrangement joins TRBV30 to TRBJ2-1; TRBD2 matches at 15 bases. Germline V gene data show CDR1 as GTSNPN and CDR2 as SVGIG (reference sequence). V lost 0 bases and J lost 2; bases outside the gene matches: 8. The CDR3 loop spans 19 amino acids. CDR3 residues: CAWSVGLAGGPPTYNEQFF. CDR3 nucleotides: TGTGCCTGGAGTGTGGGACTAGCGGGAGGCCCCCCTACCTACAATGAGCAGTTCTTC.

The chain uses TRBV7-2 and TRBJ1-2; tentatively, D is TRBD1 (6 bases). Germline assignment: CDR1 SGHTA and CDR2 FQGNSA. V shed 5 bases and J shed 10 bases, with 20 bases lying between them. This CDR3 has 14 residues. For the CDR3, the DNA is TGTGCCAGCAGCCTAGGGGGAGAAAGATTAGTCTACACCTTC. Translating it yields CASSLGGERLVYTF.

This sequence joins TRBV7-9 and TRBJ1-1; D unresolved. The germline V gene encodes CDR1 SEHNR and CDR2 FQNEAQ (reference sequence). The CDR3 is 15 amino acids. V gave up 6 bases and J gave up 3 bases, with 17 bases separating them. CDR3 coding DNA: TGTGCCAGCAGACCCGATAACGGACCCTACACTGAAGCTTTCTTT. Its translation is CASRPDNGPYTEAFF. The full variable domain, with the rest looked up from reference TRBV7-9 and TRBJ1-1, is DTGVSQNPRHKITKRGQNVTFRCDPISEHNRLYWYRQTLGQGPEFLTYFQNEAQLEKSRLLSDRFSAERPKGSFSTLEIQRTEQGDSAMYLCASRPDNGPYTEAFFGQGTRLTVV.

The CDR3 bases are TGCGCCAGCTGGATGAACACTGAAGCTTTCTTT. It translates to CASWMNTEAFF. V usage is TRBV10-1 and J usage is TRBJ1-1; D is ambiguous. The CDR3 has 11 residues. V dropped 8 bases and J dropped 0 bases, with 4 bases sitting between them. CDR1 and CDR2 from the germline V gene are WNHNN and SYGVQD (reference sequence).

V and J are TRBV7-3 and TRBJ2-1; 9 nucleotides match TRBD2. CDR3 length: 16 amino acids. Germline assignment: CDR1 SGHTA and CDR2 FQGTGA. Germline trimming cut 1 base from V and 10 bases from J; bases unmatched to any gene: 11. In nucleotides, the CDR3 is TGTGCCAGCAGCTTAAACGCGGGAGGGCCATCCAAGGAGCAGTTCTTC. Its translation is CASSLNAGGPSKEQFF.

The CDR3 protein is CASSFRATQETQYF. Here the CDR3 DNA reads TGTGCCAGCAGTTTTCGGGCTACCCAAGAGACCCAGTACTTC. The gene calls are TRBV27 and TRBJ2-5; D gene ambiguous. The germline gives CDR1 MNHEY, CDR2 SMNVEV (reference sequence). This CDR3 contains 14 residues. V was shortened by 3 bases and J by 1 base, with 9 bases between the two germline ends.

This chain uses TRBV19 with TRBJ1-2; D is uncertain. CDR1 is LNHDA, CDR2 SQIVND, per germline (reference sequence). V lost 4 bases to trimming and J lost 2 bases, with 11 bases between them. The CDR3 covers 14 residues. The CDR3 protein is CASSKPAANYGYTF. CDR3 nucleotides: TGTGCCAGTAGTAAACCAGCAGCGAACTATGGCTACACCTTC. The variable domain in full, with the rest retrieved from reference TRBV19 and TRBJ1-2, is DGGITQSPKYLFRKEGQNVTLSCEQNLNHDAMYWYRQDPGQGLRLIYYSQIVNDFQKGDIAEGYSVSREKKESFPLTVTSAQKNPTAFYLCASSKPAANYGYTFGSGTRLTVV.

The V call is TRBV5-6, the J call TRBJ1-2; D is unresolved. Germline V gives CDR1 SGHDT, CDR2 YYEEEE. The ends were cut back, 0 bases at V and 10 bases at J, with 7 bases in the middle. This CDR3 is built from 11 residues. The chain's CDR3 is CASSLEMDYTF. CDR3 coding DNA: TGTGCCAGCAGCTTGGAGATGGACTACACCTTC.

This clone is a singleton in its sample. J is TRBJ1-1 and V is TRBV5-5; D uncertain. CDR1 and CDR2 (germline): SGHKS, YYEKEE (reference sequence). CDR3 length: 14 residues. Deletions cut 4 bases from V and 0 bases from J, with 10 bases between. As DNA, the CDR3 is TGTGCCAGCAGCCCGGTCGAAGTGAACACTGAAGCTTTCTTT. It specifies CASSPVEVNTEAFF.

The chain combines TRBV7-7 with TRBJ2-5; D is unresolved. V was pared by 5 bases and J by 5 bases, with 9 bases between. This CDR3 contains 12 residues. Germline values: CDR1 SSHAT, CDR2 FNYEAQ (reference sequence). The CDR3, as DNA: TGTGCCAGCAGCCAGATTAGTGAGACCCAGTACTTC. It yields the protein CASSQISETQYF.

The chain employs TRBV18 and TRBJ2-3, with 12 bases that match TRBD1. Germline assignment: CDR1 KGHSH and CDR2 LQKENI. This CDR3 spans 15 amino acids. J lost 6 bases, V lost 3 bases, and 4 bases had no gene match. The CDR3 DNA follows: TGTGCCAGCTCACCCGGGACAGGGGGCTGGGATACGCAGTATTTT. This gives the protein CASSPGTGGWDTQYF.

CDR3 DNA sequence: TGTGCCAGCAGCATCTTTAGCGGGCCACTATCCTACAATGAGCAGTTCTTC. It is translated as CASSIFSGPLSYNEQFF. The chain carries TRBV7-2 and TRBJ2-1; 7 bases match TRBD2. This CDR3 has 17 residues. Germline CDR1 is SGHTA and CDR2 is FQGNSA. Unmatched junction bases numbered 11, after V lost 5 bases and J lost 1 base. The full variable domain, its missing parts supplied by reference TRBV7-2 and TRBJ2-1, is GAGVSQSPSNKVTEKGKDVELRCDPISGHTALYWYRQSLGQGLEFLIYFQGNSAPDKSGLPSDRFSAERTGGSVSTLTIQRTQQEDSAVYLCASSIFSGPLSYNEQFFGPGTRLTVL.

The J gene is TRBJ2-7, the V gene TRBV6-5; D not resolved. Trimming shortened V by 4 bases and J by 7 bases, and 8 bases separated the two germline ends. CDR1 MNHEY and CDR2 SVGAGI come from the germline V gene. The CDR3 is 11 amino acids. CDR3 nucleotides: TGTGCCAGCAGTTCCATAGGGGAGCAGTACTTC. Amino acids: CASSSIGEQYF.

This clone has more than one count but fewer than ten. This chain joins TRBV5-1 and TRBJ1-5; possibly TRBD1 for D (5 bases). The germline V gene encodes CDR1 SGHRS and CDR2 YFSETQ. The germline V and J ends were trimmed by 0 bases and 0 bases, with 13 bases remaining between them. This CDR3 region has 17 residues. CDR3 sequence: CASSLGAGTHSNQPQHF. CDR3 DNA sequence: TGCGCCAGCAGCTTGGGGGCCGGGACCCATAGCAATCAGCCCCAGCATTTT.

A single count supports this clone. One end of the junction varies from germline; a read error may be responsible. The rearrangement links TRBV11-3 to TRBJ2-4; 7 positions match TRBD2. The CDR3 is 15 amino acids. Germline assignment: CDR1 SGHNT and CDR2 YENEEA. This chain's CDR3 is CASSSRGGDKNIRYF. The CDR3 bases are TGTGCCAGCAGCTCCCGGGGAGGGGATAAAAACATTCGGTACTTC.

The V and J genes are TRBV5-1 and TRBJ1-4; possibly TRBD1 for D (6 bases). The length of the CDR3 is 14 residues. In germline, CDR1 is SGHRS, CDR2 YFSETQ. Trimming stripped 4 bases from V and 8 bases from J, with 15 bases between. The CDR3 reads CASSPDSQGEKLFF. In DNA, the CDR3 is TGCGCCAGCAGCCCTGACTCCCAGGGGGAAAAACTGTTTTTT.

V gene TRBV29-1 combines with J gene TRBJ2-2; unclear D gene. Trimming removed 6 bases at V and 0 bases at J, with 14 bases between. CDR3 length: 15 residues. Germline V gene sequence: CDR1 SQVTM, CDR2 ANQGSEA. CDR3 in DNA: TGCAGCGTAGCATATGGATCCACGAACACCGGGGAGCTGTTTTTT. This translates into CSVAYGSTNTGELFF.

The rearrangement joins TRBV28 to TRBJ1-5, with D maybe TRBD1 (5 bases). Trimming cost V 7 bases and J 4 bases, with 20 bases left between them. This CDR3 has 16 amino acids. CDR1 and CDR2 (germline): MDHEN, SYDVKM. CDR3 protein: CASIPAGRTFNQPQHF. As DNA, the CDR3 is TGTGCCAGCATCCCTGCAGGACGGACATTTAATCAGCCCCAGCATTTT.